The 15 T cell receptor beta chains in this list originate from one sample, sequenced in a study of cytomegalovirus exposure and HLA in healthy donors. Sequencing was performed with immunoSEQ multiplex PCR; in TCRdb, only in-frame clones are kept and a portion is missing. The table includes under 350,000 clones, just over 85% detected once. Sequenced: PBMCs. Source of these receptors: a woman between 18 and 29 years old in good health and CMV-seronegative.

This clone turned up a few times. The rearrangement uses TRBV28 and TRBJ2-6; D perhaps matches TRBD2 (6 bases). Germline V gene data show CDR1 as MDHEN and CDR2 as SYDVKM. The CDR3 runs 14 residues. V lost 8 bases and J 2 bases, leaving 10 bases between the germline ends. DNA of the CDR3: TGTGCCAGCCGTTGGGGGGCTGGGGCCAACGTCCTGACTTTC. It yields the protein CASRWGAGANVLTF.

The chain joins TRBV4-1 to TRBJ2-7; 11 bases agree with TRBD2. The J segment lost 0 bases and the V segment lost 6 bases, leaving 4 bases of the junction unmatched. The CDR3 has 15 residues. Per germline, CDR1 MGHRA and CDR2 YSYEKL. This CDR3 reads CASSIAGGPSYEQYF. Here the CDR3 DNA reads TGCGCCAGCAGTATAGCGGGAGGGCCCTCCTACGAGCAGTACTTC.

The chain recombines TRBV7-9 with TRBJ2-7; D is ambiguous. Germline assignment: CDR1 SEHNR and CDR2 FQNEAQ (reference sequence). V was cut by 3 bases and J by 1 base, with 16 bases left in between. This CDR3 region has 16 residues. CDR3 in DNA: TGTGCCAGCAGCTTGCCTCTTGGAGCTGCGTCCTACGAGCAGTACTTC. This sequence encodes CASSLPLGAASYEQYF.

This clone is termed medium-sized. This rearrangement joins TRBV7-9 to TRBJ2-1; 12 nucleotides agree with TRBD2. The V segment lost 6 bases and the J segment 8 bases; nucleotides outside the gene matches: 11. Per the germline V gene, CDR1 is SEHNR and CDR2 is FQNEAQ (reference sequence). The CDR3 consists of 16 residues. The CDR3 nucleotides read TGTGCCAGCAGGCACACGACTAGCGGGAGTTTCTATGAGCAGTTCTTC. Protein product: CASRHTTSGSFYEQFF. The full variable domain, its missing parts supplied by reference TRBV7-9 and TRBJ2-1, is DTGVSQNPRHKITKRGQNVTFRCDPISEHNRLYWYRQTLGQGPEFLTYFQNEAQLEKSRLLSDRFSAERPKGSFSTLEIQRTEQGDSAMYLCASRHTTSGSFYEQFFGPGTRLTVL.

V gene TRBV19 combines with J gene TRBJ2-7, with 7 bases lining up with TRBD1. Germline CDR1 LNHDA, CDR2 SQIVND (reference sequence). The junction had 7 bases not matched to a gene; V was cut back by 3 bases and J by 2 bases. The CDR3 runs 15 residues. The CDR3 region has the DNA TGTGCCAGTAGTATTTCCGGGACAGTTGCCTACGAGCAGTACTTC. Translating gives CASSISGTVAYEQYF.

The V and J genes are TRBV25-1 and TRBJ1-1; D remains unclear. The CDR3 runs to 17 residues. Between the trimmed V and J ends, which lost 1 base and 0 bases, there was a span of 15 bases. Germline CDR1 and CDR2: MGHDK and SYGVNS. CDR3 in amino acids: CASSESPITAMNTEAFF. In nucleotides, the CDR3 is TGTGCCAGCAGTGAATCCCCGATCACAGCAATGAACACTGAAGCTTTCTTT.

The chain carries TRBV19 and TRBJ2-1; D not certain. CDR1 is LNHDA, CDR2 SQIVND, per germline (reference sequence). The CDR3 is made up of 11 amino acids. The ends were cut back, 4 bases at V and 5 bases at J, with 3 bases in the middle. CDR3: CASSSDNEQFF. DNA for the CDR3: TGTGCCAGTAGTAGCGACAATGAGCAGTTCTTC.

J is TRBJ2-7 and V is TRBV11-2; D uncertain. This CDR3 has 11 residues. V dropped 5 bases and J dropped 11 bases, with 13 bases sitting between them. Germline CDR1 is SGHAT and CDR2 is FQNNGV. CDR3 nucleotide sequence: TGTGCCAGCAGCCACGACTCAATGGAGTACTTC. Translation gives CASSHDSMEYF.

V gene TRBV4-1 combines with J gene TRBJ2-5; D possibly corresponds to TRBD1 (5 bases). The V end lost 0 bases, the J end lost 1 base, and 12 bases lay between the germline ends. Germline V gives CDR1 MGHRA, CDR2 YSYEKL. The CDR3 contains 16 residues. The CDR3 reads CASSQDKGKGQETQYF. Here the CDR3 DNA reads TGCGCCAGCAGCCAAGACAAGGGGAAGGGCCAAGAGACCCAGTACTTC.

A few counts support this clone. The chain recombines TRBV30 with TRBJ1-5; D perhaps matches TRBD1 (5 bases). The CDR3 runs to 12 residues. V was clipped by 0 bases and J by 6 bases, with 6 bases between them. Germline-derived CDR1 and CDR2 are GTSNPN and SVGIG (reference sequence). The CDR3: CAWSVGGQPQHF. CDR3 sequence (DNA): TGTGCCTGGAGTGTGGGGGGTCAGCCCCAGCATTTT.

The chain recombines TRBV7-9 with TRBJ1-2; possibly TRBD1 for D (6 bases). This CDR3 spans 15 amino acids. Germline assignment: CDR1 SEHNR and CDR2 FQNEAQ (reference sequence). V shed 4 bases and J shed 8 bases, with 20 bases lying between them. The CDR3 DNA sequence: TGTGCCAGCAGCTCCCAATGGACAGCATTGATGGGCTACACCTTC. It specifies CASSSQWTALMGYTF.

This chain uses TRBV30 with TRBJ2-5, with a weak D call TRBD1 (5 bases). The tail of the sequence fits TRBJ2-7 better, so the J call may be wrong. The CDR3 has 15 amino acids. Germline assignment: CDR1 GTSNPN and CDR2 SVGIG (reference sequence). DNA for the CDR3: TGTGCCTGGAGTGTCCCAGACAGAAAAGGCTACGAGCAGTACTTC. Residues: CAWSVPDRKGYEQYF.

V is TRBV29-1 and J is TRBJ2-7; 7 bases are shared with TRBD2. CDR1 is SQVTM and CDR2 is ANQGSEA in the germline V gene. V lost 5 bases to trimming and J lost 2 bases; unmatched junction nucleotides: 3. This CDR3 contains 12 residues. This CDR3 is CSVRGDPYEQYF. In DNA form, the CDR3 reads TGCAGCGTTCGGGGGGACCCCTACGAGCAGTACTTC.

This chain connects TRBV28 to TRBJ2-7, with 12 positions matching TRBD1. CDR1 and CDR2 (germline): MDHEN, SYDVKM. V lost 4 bases to trimming and J lost 8 bases; unmatched junction nucleotides: 0. CDR3 length: 12 residues. The DNA for the CDR3 is TGTGCCAGCAGTTGGGACAGGGGGCAGCAGTACTTC. Protein sequence: CASSWDRGQQYF.

V usage is TRBV7-2 and J usage is TRBJ1-2; TRBD1 might be the D (6 bases). Germline CDR1 SGHTA, CDR2 FQGNSA. The CDR3 has 14 residues. The V end was cut by 2 bases, the J end by 6 bases, with 13 bases between. Written as DNA, the CDR3 is TGTGCCAGCAGCTTACAGGAAGCAGGGGATGGCTACACCTTC. Encoded protein: CASSLQEAGDGYTF.